What follows are 25 T cell receptor beta chains derived from one specimen sequenced in a study of blood T cell repertoires in COVID-19 (dated by TCRdb to the early 2020s). Library preparation was by the immunoSEQ multiplex PCR assay. What TCRdb holds here is the immuneACCESS table cut down to in-frame rearrangements. Part of the clones is not present; checked against another copy, under half of the missing clones reflect an unresolved V gene, and the others are unexplained. The sample table contains 250,000 to 300,000 clones; only one count was recorded for 65% to 90% of them. Approximately 5% of the sample belongs to the ten largest clones. Material: peripheral blood. Source of these receptors: a man between 45 and 60 years old with active or convalescent COVID-19.

J is TRBJ1-3 and V is TRBV19; D may be TRBD1 (6 bases). The CDR3 totals 15 residues. Per germline, CDR1 LNHDA and CDR2 SQIVND (reference sequence). Trimming took off 3 bases at V and 2 bases at J, with 11 bases between the two ends. In nucleotides, the CDR3 is TGTGCCAGTAGTATGGACAGAATTGCTGGAAACACCATATATTTT. This encodes CASSMDRIAGNTIYF.

The V call is TRBV28, the J call TRBJ1-3; D is undetermined. Germline lookup yields CDR1 MDHEN and CDR2 SYDVKM. The CDR3 runs 12 residues. Trimming cost V 7 bases and J 4 bases, with 8 bases left between them. CDR3 DNA: TGTGCCAGCAAACTAGACGGAAACACCATATATTTT. The encoded protein is CASKLDGNTIYF.

This clone was seen once. The chain carries TRBV7-9 and TRBJ1-2; D gene uncertain. Trimming left V 4 bases short and J 3 bases short, with 15 bases between. In germline, CDR1 is SEHNR, CDR2 FQNEAQ (reference sequence). The CDR3 contains 15 residues. CDR3: CASSSEPGLDYGYTF. In DNA form, the CDR3 reads TGTGCCAGCAGCTCAGAGCCAGGTCTGGACTATGGCTACACCTTC.

The chain carries TRBV19 and TRBJ1-2; no clear D. From germline, CDR1 is LNHDA and CDR2 SQIVND (reference sequence). This CDR3 has 14 residues. V gave up 9 bases and J gave up 7 bases, with 21 bases separating them. The CDR3 sequence is CASESVEARFGYTF. The CDR3 nucleotides read TGTGCCAGCGAGTCCGTAGAGGCTAGATTTGGCTACACCTTC.

The rearrangement links TRBV6-5 to TRBJ2-2, with 10 bases that match TRBD2. The CDR3 is 13 amino acids. V gave up 7 bases and J gave up 5 bases; unmatched junction bases: 1. Germline V lookup: CDR1 MNHEY, CDR2 SVGAGI. This CDR3 reads CASKRGGTGELFF. In DNA form, the CDR3 reads TGTGCCAGCAAGCGGGGGGGGACCGGGGAGCTGTTTTTT.

The rearrangement links TRBV4-3 to TRBJ2-7; the D gene is possibly TRBD2 (5 bases). CDR1 and CDR2 (germline): LGHNA, YSLEER. The V and J ends lost 0 bases and 5 bases respectively, with 11 bases between them. This CDR3 is built from 14 residues. The CDR3 DNA sequence: TGCGCCAGCAGCCAAGAGCACGGAGGCGACGAGCAGTACTTC. Encoded protein: CASSQEHGGDEQYF.

This clone was recorded once. The V and J genes are TRBV9 and TRBJ2-1, with D hard to call. The CDR3 extends over 14 amino acids. The germline V gene has CDR1 SGDLS and CDR2 YYNGEE. Trimming took 0 bases from V and 6 from J, leaving 10 bases between them. The chain's CDR3 is CASSVGGTSNEQFF. The CDR3 DNA reads TGTGCCAGCAGCGTAGGAGGCACCTCCAATGAGCAGTTCTTC.

Worth noting for this clone: The same CDR3 arises from other DNA sequences in this sample as well. The chain carries TRBV12-3 or TRBV12-4 and TRBJ1-5; D uncertain. The germline V and J ends were trimmed by 3 bases and 2 bases, with 2 bases remaining between them. The CDR3 is 12 residues long. CDR3 loop: CASSFGNQPQHF. The CDR3 DNA reads TGTGCCAGCAGTTTCGGCAATCAGCCCCAGCATTTT.

The J gene is TRBJ1-2, the V gene TRBV7-8; unclear D gene. This CDR3 is 17 amino acids long. The germline V and J ends were trimmed by 1 base and 2 bases, with 17 bases remaining between them. Looked up from germline, CDR1 is SGHVS and CDR2 is FQNEAQ. The CDR3 loop reads CASSLVGGPRRNYGYTF. The CDR3 DNA reads as TGTGCCAGCAGCTTAGTAGGCGGGCCCAGGCGAAACTATGGCTACACCTTC.

The chain couples TRBV5-1 to TRBJ2-1, with 8 nucleotides matching TRBD1. The V gene end was trimmed by 4 bases and the J gene end by 2 bases; junction bases not matched to a gene: 5. The CDR3 has 15 residues. CDR1 and CDR2 (germline): SGHRS, YFSETQ. The CDR3, as DNA: TGCGCCAGCAGCCCGGGACAGGTAGCCTACAATGAGCAGTTCTTC. Translation: CASSPGQVAYNEQFF.

The chain links TRBV20-1 to TRBJ1-3, with D unclear. Looked up from germline, CDR1 is DFQATT and CDR2 is SNEGSKA (reference sequence). This CDR3 spans 18 amino acids. The germline V and J ends were trimmed by 3 bases and 0 bases, with 21 bases remaining between them. CDR3 protein: CSASQALGEGPSGNTIYF. Here the CDR3 DNA reads TGCAGTGCTAGTCAAGCACTCGGGGAGGGCCCCTCTGGAAACACCATATATTTT.

The chain is built from TRBV6-2 or TRBV6-3 and TRBJ2-1; 7 nucleotides line up with TRBD1. CDR1 and CDR2 from the germline V gene are MNHEY and SVGEGT. CDR3 size: 15 residues. Losses at the gene ends were 6 bases for V and 4 bases for J; bases not matched to a gene: 9. This chain's CDR3 is CASSRQGPLYNEQFF. The CDR3, as DNA: TGTGCCAGCAGCCGACAGGGACCTCTTTACAATGAGCAGTTCTTC.

The chain combines TRBV10-3 with TRBJ1-2; D is undetermined. CDR1 ENHRY and CDR2 SYGVKD come from the germline V gene. V lost 6 bases to trimming and J lost 2 bases, with 22 bases between them. The CDR3 is 17 residues long. The CDR3 coding sequence is TGTGCCATCAGAAACCTGACCCTCGCGGAAGGAAACTATGGCTACACCTTC. Its protein is CAIRNLTLAEGNYGYTF.

A few counts support this clone. The gene calls are TRBV28 and TRBJ1-6; 8 bases align to TRBD1. J was trimmed by 7 bases and V by 2 bases; bases with no gene match: 1. The CDR3 spans 14 residues. Germline-derived CDR1 and CDR2 are MDHEN and SYDVKM. For the CDR3, the DNA is TGTGCCAGCAGTTTAGGACAGGGAAATTCACCCCTCCACTTT. Translating it yields CASSLGQGNSPLHF. The full variable domain, its missing parts supplied by reference TRBV28 and TRBJ1-6, is DVKVTQSSRYLVKRTGEKVFLECVQDMDHENMFWYRQDPGLGLRLIYFSYDVKMKEKGDIPEGYSVSREKKERFSLILESASTNQTSMYLCASSLGQGNSPLHFGNGTRLTVT.

The V call is TRBV5-4, the J call TRBJ2-1, with 9 bases identical to TRBD2. The V gene end was trimmed by 4 bases and the J gene end by 0 bases; junction bases not matched to a gene: 2. CDR1 SGHNT and CDR2 YYREEE come from the germline V gene (reference sequence). CDR3 length: 15 amino acids. In DNA form, the CDR3 reads TGTGCCAGCAGCCCTAGCGGGAACTCCTACAATGAGCAGTTCTTC. Translating gives CASSPSGNSYNEQFF.

Worth noting for this clone: Other DNA sequences of this sample code for an identical CDR3. Here the CDR3 DNA reads TGCAGTGCTAGTAGACAGGGGGCAAGAGAGACCCAGTACTTC. It translates to CSASRQGARETQYF. The rearrangement links TRBV20-1 to TRBJ2-5, with 10 positions matching TRBD1. Trimming cost V 3 bases and J 4 bases; bases outside gene matches: 5. The CDR3 length is 14 residues. Per the germline V gene, CDR1 is DFQATT and CDR2 is SNEGSKA (reference sequence).

This clone was counted only a few times. V is TRBV7-2 and J is TRBJ1-3, with TRBD1 identical over 7 bases. Germline CDR1 and CDR2: SGHTA and FQGNSA. This CDR3 comprises 16 residues. V shed 5 bases, J shed 3 bases, and the junction held 10 bases outside the gene matches. The DNA for the CDR3 is TGTGCCAGCAGCCTTAACAGGGGTTCGGGTGGAAACACCATATATTTT. It yields the protein CASSLNRGSGGNTIYF.

Worth noting for this clone: Germline and junction disagree at one end, which may indicate a read error. The chain carries TRBV4-1 and TRBJ2-3, with D unresolved. The germline V gene encodes CDR1 MGHRA and CDR2 YSYEKL. The CDR3 runs 13 residues. The CDR3 region has the DNA TGCGCCAGCAGCCAAGATCTAAACCCGCCACCGCATTTT. Translated, it gives CASSQDLNPPPHF.

The J gene is TRBJ1-2, the V gene TRBV3-1 (or the pseudogene TRBV3-2); D is possibly TRBD1 (5 bases). Germline CDR1 is LGHDT and CDR2 is YNNKEL (reference sequence). V lost 3 bases and J lost 7, with 18 bases in between. CDR3 size: 15 residues. The CDR3 bases are TGTGCCAGCAGCCATAATGGTAGGGGCCAGGGTGGCTACACCTTC. Its protein is CASSHNGRGQGGYTF.

This chain uses TRBV18 with TRBJ1-2; TRBD1 agrees at 9 bases. Germline V lookup: CDR1 KGHSH, CDR2 LQKENI. The CDR3 has 13 amino acids. The trim removed 5 bases at V and 8 bases at J, leaving 6 bases unmatched. The CDR3 coding sequence is TGTGCCAGCTCAGCGGGACAGGGCCCAGGCTACACCTTC. This gives the protein CASSAGQGPGYTF. The entire variable domain, with the rest obtained from reference TRBV18 and TRBJ1-2, is as follows: NAGVMQNPRHLVRRRGQEARLRCSPMKGHSHVYWYRQLPEEGLKFMVYLQKENIIDESGMPKERFSAEFPKEGPSILRIQQVVRGDSAAYFCASSAGQGPGYTFGSGTRLTVV.

The chain uses TRBV10-3 and TRBJ2-7, with a tentative D call TRBD2 (6 bases). The germline V gene encodes CDR1 ENHRY and CDR2 SYGVKD. The CDR3 spans 13 residues. V was shortened by 8 bases and J by 4 bases, with 15 bases between the two germline ends. For the CDR3, the DNA is TGTGCCATCTCGGCGGGGTTTTTTTACGAGCAGTACTTC. Its protein is CAISAGFFYEQYF.

As regards this clone: Other DNA sequences from this sample encode an identical CDR3 as well. The rearrangement links TRBV4-3 to TRBJ2-7, with TRBD2 as a possible D gene (5 bases). The V gene's germline CDR1 is LGHNA and CDR2 YSLEER. V dropped 0 bases and J dropped 0 bases, with 9 bases sitting between them. The CDR3 consists of 15 residues. The CDR3, as DNA: TGCGCCAGCAGCCAAGATCTGGGGAGCTCCTACGAGCAGTACTTC. This codes for CASSQDLGSSYEQYF.

As concerns this clone: One end of the junction does not line up with germline, which may come from a read error. This chain links TRBV5-1 with TRBJ2-7, with 13 bases identical to TRBD2. Germline V gives CDR1 SGHRS, CDR2 YFSETQ. CDR3 length equals 15 residues. CDR3 residues: CASSFSGLAGEPPTF. The CDR3 DNA follows: TGCGCCAGCAGCTTCTCAGGACTAGCGGGAGAACCCCCGACCTTC.

The chain carries TRBV28 and TRBJ1-4, with D perhaps matching TRBD1 (5 bases). CDR3 length: 14 residues. Trimming left V 3 bases short and J 1 base short, with 6 bases between. Per germline, CDR1 MDHEN and CDR2 SYDVKM. The CDR3: CASSFDRTNEKLFF. CDR3 DNA sequence: TGTGCCAGCAGTTTCGACAGAACTAATGAAAAACTGTTTTTT. The full variable domain, with the rest looked up from reference TRBV28 and TRBJ1-4, is DVKVTQSSRYLVKRTGEKVFLECVQDMDHENMFWYRQDPGLGLRLIYFSYDVKMKEKGDIPEGYSVSREKKERFSLILESASTNQTSMYLCASSFDRTNEKLFFGSGTQLSVL.

The chain carries TRBV7-9 and TRBJ1-3; D is uncertain. Trimming removed 7 bases at V and 0 bases at J, with 16 bases between. Germline V lookup: CDR1 SEHNR, CDR2 FQNEAQ (reference sequence). The CDR3 runs 16 residues. For the CDR3, the DNA is TGTGCCAGCAAGAGATGGGCAGCCTCCTCTGGAAACACCATATATTTT. Translation: CASKRWAASSGNTIYF.